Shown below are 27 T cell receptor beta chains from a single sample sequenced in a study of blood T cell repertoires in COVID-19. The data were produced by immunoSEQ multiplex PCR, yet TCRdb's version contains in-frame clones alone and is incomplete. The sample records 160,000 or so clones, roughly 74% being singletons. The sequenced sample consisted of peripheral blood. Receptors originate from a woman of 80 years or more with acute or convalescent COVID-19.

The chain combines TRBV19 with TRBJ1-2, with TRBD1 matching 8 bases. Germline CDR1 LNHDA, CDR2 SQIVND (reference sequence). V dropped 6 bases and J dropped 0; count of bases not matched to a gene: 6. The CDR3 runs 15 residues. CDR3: CASRPGQVTNYGYTF. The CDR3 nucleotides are TGTGCCAGTAGACCGGGACAGGTGACTAACTATGGCTACACCTTC.

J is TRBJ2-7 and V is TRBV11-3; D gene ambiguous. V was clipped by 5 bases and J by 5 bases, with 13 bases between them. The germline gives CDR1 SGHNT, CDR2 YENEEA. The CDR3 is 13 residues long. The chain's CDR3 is CASSAHFSDEQYF. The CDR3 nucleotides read TGTGCCAGCAGCGCCCACTTTAGTGACGAGCAGTACTTC.

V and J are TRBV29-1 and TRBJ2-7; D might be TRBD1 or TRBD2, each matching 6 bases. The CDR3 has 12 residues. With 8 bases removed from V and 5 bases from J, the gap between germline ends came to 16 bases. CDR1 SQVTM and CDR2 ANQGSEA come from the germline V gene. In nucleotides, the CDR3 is TGCAGCCTTGGGGGGCCTGGAAACGAGCAGTACTTC. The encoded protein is CSLGGPGNEQYF.

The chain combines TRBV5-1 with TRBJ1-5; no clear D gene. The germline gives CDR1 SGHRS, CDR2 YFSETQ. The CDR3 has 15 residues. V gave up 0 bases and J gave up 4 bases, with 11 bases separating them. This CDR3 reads CASSLAGRMNQPQHF. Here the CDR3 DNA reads TGCGCCAGCAGCTTGGCCGGCAGGATGAATCAGCCCCAGCATTTT.

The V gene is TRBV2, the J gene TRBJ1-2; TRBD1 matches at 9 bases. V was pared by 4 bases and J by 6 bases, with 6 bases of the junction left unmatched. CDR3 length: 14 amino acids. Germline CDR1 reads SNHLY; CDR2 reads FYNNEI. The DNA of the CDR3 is TGTGCCAGCAGTGGACAGGGACAGGGTGATGGCTACACCTTC. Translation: CASSGQGQGDGYTF.

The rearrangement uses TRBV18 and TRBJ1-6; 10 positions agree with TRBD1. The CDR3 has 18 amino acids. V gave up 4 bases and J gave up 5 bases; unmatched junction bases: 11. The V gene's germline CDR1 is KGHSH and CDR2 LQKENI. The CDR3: CASSQIKPGQGNNSPLHF. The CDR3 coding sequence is TGTGCCAGCTCACAAATAAAACCGGGACAGGGGAATAATTCACCCCTCCACTTT.

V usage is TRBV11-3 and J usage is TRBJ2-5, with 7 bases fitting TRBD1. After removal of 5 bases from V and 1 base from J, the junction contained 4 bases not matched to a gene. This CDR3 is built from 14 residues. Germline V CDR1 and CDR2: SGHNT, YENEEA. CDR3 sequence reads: CASSPGQTQETQYF. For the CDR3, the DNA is TGTGCCAGCAGCCCGGGACAGACCCAAGAGACCCAGTACTTC.

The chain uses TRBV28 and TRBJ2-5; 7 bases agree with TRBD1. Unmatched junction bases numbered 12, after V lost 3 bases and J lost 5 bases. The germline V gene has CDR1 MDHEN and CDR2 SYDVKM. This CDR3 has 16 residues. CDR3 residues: CASSLGGQVRSETQYF. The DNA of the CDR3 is TGTGCCAGCAGTTTGGGTGGACAGGTTCGGTCGGAGACCCAGTACTTC.

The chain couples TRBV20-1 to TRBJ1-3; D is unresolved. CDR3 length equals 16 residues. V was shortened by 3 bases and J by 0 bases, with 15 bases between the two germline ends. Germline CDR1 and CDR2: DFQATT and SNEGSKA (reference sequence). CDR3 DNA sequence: TGCAGTGCTAGTTCCCAACCGGTCTTCTCTGGAAACACCATATATTTT. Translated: CSASSQPVFSGNTIYF.

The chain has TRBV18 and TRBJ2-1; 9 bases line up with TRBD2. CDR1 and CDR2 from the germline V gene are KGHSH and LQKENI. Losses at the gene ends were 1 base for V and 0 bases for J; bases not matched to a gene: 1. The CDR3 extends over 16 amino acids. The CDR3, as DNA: TGTGCCAGCTCACCACAACTAGCGGGCTCCTACAATGAGCAGTTCTTC. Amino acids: CASSPQLAGSYNEQFF.

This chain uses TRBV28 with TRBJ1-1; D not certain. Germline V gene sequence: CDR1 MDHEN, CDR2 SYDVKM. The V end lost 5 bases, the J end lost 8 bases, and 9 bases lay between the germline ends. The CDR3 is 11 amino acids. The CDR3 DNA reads TGTGCCAGCAGTACGTACATGGAAGCTTTCTTT. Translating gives CASSTYMEAFF.

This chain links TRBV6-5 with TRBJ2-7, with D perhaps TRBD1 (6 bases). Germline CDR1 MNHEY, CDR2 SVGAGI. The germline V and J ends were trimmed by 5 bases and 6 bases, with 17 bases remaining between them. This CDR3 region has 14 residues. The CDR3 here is CASSTLQGPSEQYF. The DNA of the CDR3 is TGTGCCAGCAGTACCCTACAGGGCCCCTCCGAGCAGTACTTC.

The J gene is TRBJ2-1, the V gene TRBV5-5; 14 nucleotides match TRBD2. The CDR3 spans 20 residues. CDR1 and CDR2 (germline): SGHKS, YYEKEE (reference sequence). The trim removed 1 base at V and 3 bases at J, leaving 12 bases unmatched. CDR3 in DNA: TGTGCCAGCAGCTTGCGGAAAGGACTAGCGGGGGGTTCCAACTACAATGAGCAGTTCTTC. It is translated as CASSLRKGLAGGSNYNEQFF.

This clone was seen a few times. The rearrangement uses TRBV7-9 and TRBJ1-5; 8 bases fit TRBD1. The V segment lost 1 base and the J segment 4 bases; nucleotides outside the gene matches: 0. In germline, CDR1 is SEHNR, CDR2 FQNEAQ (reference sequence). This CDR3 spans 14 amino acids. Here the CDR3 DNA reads TGTGCCAGCAGCTTAGGGGACAGGAATCAGCCCCAGCATTTT. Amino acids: CASSLGDRNQPQHF.

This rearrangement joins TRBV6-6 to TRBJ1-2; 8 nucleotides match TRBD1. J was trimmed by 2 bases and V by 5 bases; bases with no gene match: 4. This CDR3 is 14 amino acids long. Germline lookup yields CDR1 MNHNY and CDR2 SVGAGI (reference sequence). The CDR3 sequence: CASSTWTGNYGYTF. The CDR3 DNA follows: TGTGCCAGCAGTACCTGGACAGGGAACTATGGCTACACCTTC.

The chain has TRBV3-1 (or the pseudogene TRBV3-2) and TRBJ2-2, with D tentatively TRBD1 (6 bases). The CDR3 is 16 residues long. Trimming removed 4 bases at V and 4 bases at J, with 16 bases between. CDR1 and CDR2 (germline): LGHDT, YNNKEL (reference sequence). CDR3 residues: CASSPYRTVSTGELFF. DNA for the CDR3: TGTGCCAGCAGCCCCTACCGGACAGTGAGCACCGGGGAGCTGTTTTTT.

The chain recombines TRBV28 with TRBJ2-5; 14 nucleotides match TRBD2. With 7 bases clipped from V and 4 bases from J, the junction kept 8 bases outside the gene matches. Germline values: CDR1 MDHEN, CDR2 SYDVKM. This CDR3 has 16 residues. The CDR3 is CASTGTSGSWGETQYF. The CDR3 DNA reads TGTGCCAGCACCGGGACTAGCGGGAGTTGGGGAGAGACCCAGTACTTC. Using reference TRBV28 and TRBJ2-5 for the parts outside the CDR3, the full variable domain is DVKVTQSSRYLVKRTGEKVFLECVQDMDHENMFWYRQDPGLGLRLIYFSYDVKMKEKGDIPEGYSVSREKKERFSLILESASTNQTSMYLCASTGTSGSWGETQYFGPGTRLLVL.

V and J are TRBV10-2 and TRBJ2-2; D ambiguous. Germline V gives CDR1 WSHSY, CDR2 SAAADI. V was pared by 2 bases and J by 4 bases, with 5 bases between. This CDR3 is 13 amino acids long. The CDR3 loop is CASSERLTGELFF. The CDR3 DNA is TGCGCCAGCAGTGAGCGACTCACCGGGGAGCTGTTTTTT.

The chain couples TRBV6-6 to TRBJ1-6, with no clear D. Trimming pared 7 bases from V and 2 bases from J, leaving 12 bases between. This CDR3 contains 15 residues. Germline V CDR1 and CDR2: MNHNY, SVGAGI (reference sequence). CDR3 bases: TGTGCCAGCATCCTAGGAGAGACCTATAATTCACCCCTCCACTTT. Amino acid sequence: CASILGETYNSPLHF.

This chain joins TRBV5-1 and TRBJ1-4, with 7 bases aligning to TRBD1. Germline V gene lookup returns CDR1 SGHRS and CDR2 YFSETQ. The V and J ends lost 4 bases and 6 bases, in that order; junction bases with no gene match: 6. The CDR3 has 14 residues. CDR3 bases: TGCGCCAGCAGCCCGACAGGGTCGGATGAAAAACTGTTTTTT. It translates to CASSPTGSDEKLFF.

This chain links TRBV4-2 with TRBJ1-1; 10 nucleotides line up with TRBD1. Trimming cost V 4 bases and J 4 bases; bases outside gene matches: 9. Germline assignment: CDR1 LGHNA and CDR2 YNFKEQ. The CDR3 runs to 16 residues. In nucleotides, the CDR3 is TGTGCCAGCAGCCTTCACGGGACAGGGGCGACCACTGAAGCTTTCTTT. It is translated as CASSLHGTGATTEAFF.

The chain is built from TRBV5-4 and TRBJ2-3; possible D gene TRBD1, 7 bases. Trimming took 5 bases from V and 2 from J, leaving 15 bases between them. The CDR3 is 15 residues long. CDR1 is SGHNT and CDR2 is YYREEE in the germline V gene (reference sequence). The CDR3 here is CASRRAGGITDTQYF. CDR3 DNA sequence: TGTGCCAGCAGGAGGGCAGGGGGGATCACAGATACGCAGTATTTT.

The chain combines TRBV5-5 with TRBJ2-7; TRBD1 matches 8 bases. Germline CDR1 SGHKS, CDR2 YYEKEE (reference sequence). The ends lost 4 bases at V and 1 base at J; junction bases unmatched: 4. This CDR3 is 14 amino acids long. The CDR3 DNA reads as TGTGCCAGCAGCGTCGGGACAGGTTCCTACGAGCAGTACTTC. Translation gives CASSVGTGSYEQYF.

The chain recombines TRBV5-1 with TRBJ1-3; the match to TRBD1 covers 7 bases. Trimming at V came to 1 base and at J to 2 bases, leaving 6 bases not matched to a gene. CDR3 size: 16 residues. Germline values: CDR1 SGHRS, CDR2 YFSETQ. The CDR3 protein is CASSLPRTGTGNTIYF. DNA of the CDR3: TGCGCCAGCAGCTTGCCCAGGACAGGCACTGGAAACACCATATATTTT.

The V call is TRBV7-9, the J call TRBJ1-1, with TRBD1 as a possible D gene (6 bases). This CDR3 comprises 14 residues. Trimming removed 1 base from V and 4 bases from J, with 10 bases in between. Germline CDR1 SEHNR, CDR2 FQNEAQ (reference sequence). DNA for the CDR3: TGTGCCAGCAGCTTAGTCGGGACATCCACTGAAGCTTTCTTT. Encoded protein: CASSLVGTSTEAFF.

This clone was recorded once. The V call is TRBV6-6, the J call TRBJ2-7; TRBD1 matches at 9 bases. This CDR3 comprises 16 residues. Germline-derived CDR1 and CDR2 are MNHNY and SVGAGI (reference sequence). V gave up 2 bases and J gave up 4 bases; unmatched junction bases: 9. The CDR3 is CASSYPPGQGSYEQYF. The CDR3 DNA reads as TGTGCCAGCAGTTACCCGCCCGGACAGGGGTCGTACGAGCAGTACTTC.

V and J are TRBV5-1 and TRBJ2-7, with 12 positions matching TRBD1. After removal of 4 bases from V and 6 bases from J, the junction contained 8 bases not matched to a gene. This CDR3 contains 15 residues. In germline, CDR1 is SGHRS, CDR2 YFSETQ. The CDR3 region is CASSPMGQGAVEQYF. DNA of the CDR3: TGCGCCAGCAGCCCCATGGGACAGGGGGCGGTCGAGCAGTACTTC.